This T cell receptor (beta chain) was captured in a study of blood T cells in healthy people across ages. Whole-study results and caveats: Estimates based on one million T cells were treated as lower bounds.

The V end was cut by 0 bases, the J end by 6 bases, with 11 bases between. This CDR3 region has 15 residues. The V gene's germline CDR1 is LGHNA and CDR2 YSLEER. Researchers isolated at least 6 million PBMCs per sample. In regard to this clonotype: As yet, its antigen is unknown.

Using a J-beta primer mix together with a sample-barcoded 5' primer, a second PCR was run for about 7 to 12 cycles. Researchers report that a template-switch adaptor with 12 random nucleotides tagged each cDNA molecule. At least 2.5 million CDR3-containing paired-end reads were obtained per sample. TCRdb analysed the 5' RACE reads with MiXCR anew, one entry per CDR3 protein. The sample comprises around 1,100,000 distinct CDR3 sequences, roughly two fifths of which are singletons, and over 10% rests with the top ten. The sample was blood. The sequence came from a young man in good health. This sequence joins TRBV4-3 and TRBJ1-4; D is unclear. The CDR3 is CASSQDRRPYEKLFF. The DNA for the CDR3 is TGCGCCAGCAGCCAAGATCGCCGGCCCTATGAAAAACTGTTTTTT.